The next 18 T cell receptor beta chains were all read from a single sample in a study of blood T cell repertoires in COVID-19. The data were produced by immunoSEQ multiplex PCR, yet TCRdb's version contains in-frame clones alone and is incomplete. Among a few hundred thousand clones listed, 70% to 90% were seen once. Material for sequencing was PBMCs or T cells enriched from blood (not recorded which). These receptors were obtained from a woman under 30 who had been exposed to COVID-19.

A single count supports this clone. The chain links TRBV29-1 to TRBJ2-7, with D perhaps TRBD1 (5 bases). Trimming removed 3 bases at V and 0 bases at J, with 12 bases between. The germline V gene encodes CDR1 SQVTM and CDR2 ANQGSEA. This CDR3 region has 14 residues. The DNA of the CDR3 is TGCAGCGTTGAGAACAGGTCAAACTCCTACGAGCAGTACTTC. It codes for CSVENRSNSYEQYF.

The CDR3 sequence: CASSQGGDSPLHF. The CDR3 DNA follows: TGCGCCAGCAGCCAGGGGGGTGATTCACCCCTCCACTTT. The rearrangement links TRBV5-1 to TRBJ1-6; the match to TRBD1 covers 7 bases. Germline V gives CDR1 SGHRS, CDR2 YFSETQ. This CDR3 spans 13 amino acids. J lost 8 bases, V lost 4 bases, and 3 bases had no gene match.

DNA of the CDR3: TGTGCCAGCAGTCCGGTCGGGAGCAATGAGCAGTTCTTC. Its protein is CASSPVGSNEQFF. The chain has TRBV12-3 or TRBV12-4 and TRBJ2-1; perhaps TRBD2 as D (6 bases). The CDR3 sequence is 13 residues long. V was cut by 5 bases and J by 6 bases, with 11 bases left in between.

This clone was seen a few times. The chain has TRBV13 and TRBJ2-7; D might be TRBD1 (6 bases). CDR3 length: 13 residues. Deletions cut 5 bases from V and 2 bases from J, with 10 bases between. CDR1 is PRHDT and CDR2 is FYEKMQ in the germline V gene (reference sequence). The DNA of the CDR3 is TGTGCCAGCAGCCGGGGACACACCTACGAGCAGTACTTC. It specifies CASSRGHTYEQYF. Complete variable domain (other parts from reference TRBV13 and TRBJ2-7): AAGVIQSPRHLIKEKRETATLKCYPIPRHDTVYWYQQGPGQDPQFLISFYEKMQSDKGSIPDRFSAQQFSDYHSELNMSSLELGDSALYFCASSRGHTYEQYFGPGTRLTVT.

The gene calls are TRBV18 and TRBJ2-7, with 7 bases matching TRBD2. The V gene end was trimmed by 4 bases and the J gene end by 7 bases; junction bases not matched to a gene: 10. This CDR3 region has 14 residues. Germline V gene lookup returns CDR1 KGHSH and CDR2 LQKENI. The DNA for the CDR3 is TGTGCCAGCTCACTGGGACTACCTTCTCGGGAGCAGTACTTC. This translates into CASSLGLPSREQYF.

This clone was detected only once. The chain links TRBV20-1 to TRBJ2-7; tentatively, D is TRBD1 (5 bases). The CDR3 totals 11 residues. V lost 5 bases and J 3 bases, leaving 8 bases between the germline ends. Per the germline V gene, CDR1 is DFQATT and CDR2 is SNEGSKA (reference sequence). The CDR3, as DNA: TGCAGTGCTGGTGACAGCTACGAGCAGTACTTC. Translated, it gives CSAGDSYEQYF.

Points on this clone: The sample contains more than one DNA sequence encoding this CDR3. The V call is TRBV10-1, the J call TRBJ1-1; no reliable D call. This CDR3 spans 14 amino acids. Germline CDR1 reads WNHNN; CDR2 reads SYGVQD (reference sequence). Trimming removed 0 bases from V and 1 base from J, with 6 bases in between. For the CDR3, the DNA is TGCGCCAGCAGTGAGTCCCCAGGGAACACTGAAGCTTTCTTT. Its protein product is CASSESPGNTEAFF.

The V gene is TRBV5-8, the J gene TRBJ1-4; D perhaps matches TRBD1 (5 bases). The length of the CDR3 is 16 residues. Germline CDR1 is SGHTS and CDR2 is YDEGEE. Trimming took 4 bases from V and 4 from J, leaving 17 bases between them. The CDR3 sequence is CASSLGSGAGNEKLFF. The CDR3 bases are TGTGCCAGCAGCCTGGGAAGCGGGGCGGGTAATGAAAAACTGTTTTTT. Filled out from reference TRBV5-8 and TRBJ1-4, the complete variable domain reads EAGVTQSPTHLIKTRGQQATLRCSPISGHTSVYWYQQALGLGLQFLLWYDEGEERNRGNFPPRFSGRQFPNYSSELNVNALELEDSALYLCASSLGSGAGNEKLFFGSGTQLSVL.

This chain uses TRBV10-3 with TRBJ2-5; 10 positions match TRBD2. Per germline, CDR1 ENHRY and CDR2 SYGVKD. This CDR3 region has 14 residues. Trimming took 6 bases from V and 5 from J; bases not matched to a gene: 6. CDR3 residues: CAISIAGGGETQYF. The CDR3 DNA reads TGTGCCATCAGCATAGCGGGAGGAGGGGAGACCCAGTACTTC.

The chain combines TRBV5-1 with TRBJ1-4, with 7 bases matching TRBD1. The J segment lost 8 bases and the V segment lost 4 bases, leaving 8 bases of the junction unmatched. Germline V lookup: CDR1 SGHRS, CDR2 YFSETQ. CDR3 length: 14 amino acids. CDR3 DNA: TGCGCCAGCAGCCCGGCACAGGGGAGCGAAAAACTGTTTTTT. Protein product: CASSPAQGSEKLFF.

In this sample, this clone turned up once. CDR3 residues: CASSFGGPGSQPQHF. CDR3 in DNA: TGTGCCAGCAGCTTCGGGGGGCCCGGTAGCCAGCCCCAGCATTTT. The chain links TRBV7-2 to TRBJ1-5; D might be TRBD1 (6 bases). The CDR3 is 15 amino acids. The V gene lost 3 bases and the J gene lost 7 bases, with 16 bases spanning the gap. Germline V gene data show CDR1 as SGHTA and CDR2 as FQGNSA.

The chain joins TRBV24-1 to TRBJ2-3; 8 positions agree with TRBD1. The V and J ends lost 5 bases and 3 bases, in that order; junction bases with no gene match: 3. CDR3 length: 14 residues. Germline V lookup: CDR1 KGHDR, CDR2 SFDVKD. The CDR3 coding sequence is TGTGCCACCAGTGTGACAGGGGAGACAGATACGCAGTATTTT. It specifies CATSVTGETDTQYF.

The chain employs TRBV12-3 or TRBV12-4 and TRBJ1-5, with 12 bases identical to TRBD1. The CDR3 covers 13 residues. The trim removed 8 bases at V and 10 bases at J, leaving 6 bases unmatched. The CDR3 sequence is CASSLGQGAPQHF. The CDR3 DNA sequence: TGTGCCAGCTCTCTGGGACAGGGGGCCCCCCAGCATTTT.

The V gene is TRBV7-2, the J gene TRBJ2-1; D is possibly TRBD2 (5 bases). The V gene lost 0 bases and the J gene lost 8 bases, with 11 bases spanning the gap. The CDR3 has 14 residues. The germline V gene has CDR1 SGHTA and CDR2 FQGNSA. CDR3 DNA: TGTGCCAGCAGCTTAGCTTCGGGGTCGGATGAGCAGTTCTTC. It specifies CASSLASGSDEQFF.

The chain uses TRBV4-1 and TRBJ2-1; the match to TRBD2 covers 12 bases. The CDR3 contains 16 residues. The V gene's germline CDR1 is MGHRA and CDR2 YSYEKL. The V and J ends lost 7 bases and 4 bases, in that order; junction bases with no gene match: 8. CDR3 loop: CASTVLAGGAYNEQFF. CDR3 in DNA: TGCGCCAGCACAGTTCTAGCGGGAGGGGCATACAATGAGCAGTTCTTC.

V gene TRBV10-3 combines with J gene TRBJ2-7; D is uncertain. The length of the CDR3 is 12 residues. V was pared by 11 bases and J by 1 base, with 12 bases between. Germline CDR1 is ENHRY and CDR2 is SYGVKD. The CDR3 DNA sequence: TGTGCCCGACACGGCCCGTCCTACGAGCAGTACTTC. Translation gives CARHGPSYEQYF.

This clone was observed a few times. The rearrangement joins TRBV6-1 to TRBJ2-3; 7 bases match TRBD2. Germline CDR1 and CDR2: MNHNS and SASEGT. V lost 2 bases to trimming and J lost 0 bases; unmatched junction nucleotides: 5. The CDR3 has 16 amino acids. DNA of the CDR3: TGTGCCAGCAGTGAAAGGGGAGGGTTTAGCACAGATACGCAGTATTTT. This gives the protein CASSERGGFSTDTQYF.

The rearrangement uses TRBV7-9 and TRBJ2-7; TRBD1 aligns across 8 bases. Losses at the gene ends were 1 base for V and 4 bases for J; bases not matched to a gene: 9. The CDR3 loop spans 16 amino acids. Germline-derived CDR1 and CDR2 are SEHNR and FQNEAQ (reference sequence). The CDR3 region is CASSLVAGTGPYEQYF. The DNA for the CDR3 is TGTGCCAGCAGCTTAGTAGCCGGGACAGGACCTTACGAGCAGTACTTC.